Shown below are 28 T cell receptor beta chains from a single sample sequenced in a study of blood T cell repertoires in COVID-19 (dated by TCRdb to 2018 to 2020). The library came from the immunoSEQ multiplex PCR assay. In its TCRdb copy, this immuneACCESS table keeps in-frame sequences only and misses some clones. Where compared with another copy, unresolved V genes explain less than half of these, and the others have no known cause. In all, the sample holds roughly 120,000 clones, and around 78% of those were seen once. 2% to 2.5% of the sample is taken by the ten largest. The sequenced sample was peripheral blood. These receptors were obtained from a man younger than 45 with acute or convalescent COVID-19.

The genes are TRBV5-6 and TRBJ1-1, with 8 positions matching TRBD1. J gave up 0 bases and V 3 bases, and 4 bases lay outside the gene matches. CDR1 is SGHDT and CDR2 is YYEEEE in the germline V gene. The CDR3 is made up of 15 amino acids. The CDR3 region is CASSWTGTMNTEAFF. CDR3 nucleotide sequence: TGTGCCAGCAGCTGGACAGGGACCATGAACACTGAAGCTTTCTTT.

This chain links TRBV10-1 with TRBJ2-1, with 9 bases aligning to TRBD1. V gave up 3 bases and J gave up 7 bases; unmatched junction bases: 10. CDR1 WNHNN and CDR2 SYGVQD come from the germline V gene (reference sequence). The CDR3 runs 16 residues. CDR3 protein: CASSDNLGQGGNEQFF. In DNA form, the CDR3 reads TGCGCCAGCAGTGATAATCTGGGACAGGGCGGGAATGAGCAGTTCTTC.

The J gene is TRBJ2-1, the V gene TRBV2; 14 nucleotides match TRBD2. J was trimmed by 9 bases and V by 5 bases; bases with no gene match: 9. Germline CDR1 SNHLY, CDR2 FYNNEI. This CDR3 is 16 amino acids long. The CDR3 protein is CASSKGGGLAGVEQFF. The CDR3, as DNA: TGTGCCAGCAGTAAAGGGGGGGGACTAGCGGGAGTTGAGCAGTTCTTC.

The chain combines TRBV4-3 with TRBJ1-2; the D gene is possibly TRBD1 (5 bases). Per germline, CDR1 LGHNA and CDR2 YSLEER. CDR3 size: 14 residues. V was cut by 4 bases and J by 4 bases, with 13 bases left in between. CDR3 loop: CASSPTDSSYGYTF. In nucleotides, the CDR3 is TGCGCCAGCAGCCCTACCGACAGTAGCTATGGCTACACCTTC.

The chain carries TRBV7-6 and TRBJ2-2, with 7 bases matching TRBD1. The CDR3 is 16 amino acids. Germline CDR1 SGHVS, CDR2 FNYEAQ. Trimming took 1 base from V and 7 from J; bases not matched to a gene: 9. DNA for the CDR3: TGTGCCAGCAGCTTAGGGACAGGCCCCGTTGGCGGGGAGCTGTTTTTT. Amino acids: CASSLGTGPVGGELFF.

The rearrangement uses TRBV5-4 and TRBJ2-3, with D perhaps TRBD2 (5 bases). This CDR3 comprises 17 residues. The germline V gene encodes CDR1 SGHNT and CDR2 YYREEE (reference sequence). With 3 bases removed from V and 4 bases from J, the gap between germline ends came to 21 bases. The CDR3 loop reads CASSWGSVRTRADTQYF. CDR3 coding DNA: TGTGCCAGCAGCTGGGGATCGGTTCGCACGCGGGCAGATACGCAGTATTTT.

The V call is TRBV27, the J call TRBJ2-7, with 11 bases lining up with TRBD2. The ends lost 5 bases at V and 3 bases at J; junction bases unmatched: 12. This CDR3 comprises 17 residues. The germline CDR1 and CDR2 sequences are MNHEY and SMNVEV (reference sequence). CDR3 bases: TGTGCCAGCAGTCTACGAAGAACTAGCGGGAGTGACTACGAGCAGTACGTC. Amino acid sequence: CASSLRRTSGSDYEQYV.

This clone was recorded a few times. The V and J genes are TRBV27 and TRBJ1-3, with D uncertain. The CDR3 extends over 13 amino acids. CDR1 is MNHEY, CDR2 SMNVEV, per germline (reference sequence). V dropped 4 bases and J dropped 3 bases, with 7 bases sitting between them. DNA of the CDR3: TGTGCCAGCAGTTCCGGGAGTGGAAACACCATATATTTT. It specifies CASSSGSGNTIYF.

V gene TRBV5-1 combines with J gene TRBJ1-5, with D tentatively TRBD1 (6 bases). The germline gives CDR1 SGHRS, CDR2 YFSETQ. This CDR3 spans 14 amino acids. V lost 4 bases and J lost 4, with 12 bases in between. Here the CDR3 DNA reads TGCGCCAGCAGCCCCGGACAGCTGAATCAGCCCCAGCATTTT. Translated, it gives CASSPGQLNQPQHF.

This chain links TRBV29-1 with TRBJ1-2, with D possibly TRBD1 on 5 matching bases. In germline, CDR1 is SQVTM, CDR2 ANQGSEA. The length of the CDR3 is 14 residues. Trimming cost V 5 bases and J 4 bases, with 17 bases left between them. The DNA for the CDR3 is TGCAGCGTTCTCTTCCCAGAAGGGGTCTATGGCTACACCTTC. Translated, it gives CSVLFPEGVYGYTF.

The chain's CDR3 is CASSIALVGTDTQYF. The CDR3 bases are TGTGCCAGTAGTATCGCACTAGTTGGCACAGATACGCAGTATTTT. This chain joins TRBV19 and TRBJ2-3; D possibly corresponds to TRBD2 (5 bases). The CDR3 runs 15 residues. V lost 3 bases and J lost 1, with 11 bases in between. From germline, CDR1 is LNHDA and CDR2 SQIVND (reference sequence).

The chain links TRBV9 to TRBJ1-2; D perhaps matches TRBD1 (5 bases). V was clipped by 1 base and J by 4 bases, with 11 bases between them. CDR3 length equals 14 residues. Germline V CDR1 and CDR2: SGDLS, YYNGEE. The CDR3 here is CASSVQGNFYGYTF. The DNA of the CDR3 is TGTGCCAGCAGCGTACAGGGAAACTTCTATGGCTACACCTTC.

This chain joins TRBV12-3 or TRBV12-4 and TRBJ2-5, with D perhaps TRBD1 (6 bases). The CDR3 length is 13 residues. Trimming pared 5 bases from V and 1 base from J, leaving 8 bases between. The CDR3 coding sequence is TGTGCCAGCAGTGGACAGTCCCAAGAGACCCAGTACTTC. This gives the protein CASSGQSQETQYF.

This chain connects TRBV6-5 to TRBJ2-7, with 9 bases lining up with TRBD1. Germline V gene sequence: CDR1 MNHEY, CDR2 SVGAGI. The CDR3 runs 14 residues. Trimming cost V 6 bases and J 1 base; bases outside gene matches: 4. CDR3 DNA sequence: TGTGCCAGCAGGTGGGACAGGGAATCCTACGAGCAGTACTTC. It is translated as CASRWDRESYEQYF.

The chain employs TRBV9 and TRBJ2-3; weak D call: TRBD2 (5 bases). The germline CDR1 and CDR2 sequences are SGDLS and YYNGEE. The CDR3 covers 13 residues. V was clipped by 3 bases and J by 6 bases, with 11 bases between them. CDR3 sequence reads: CASSETSVDTQYF. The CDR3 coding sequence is TGTGCCAGCAGCGAAACTAGTGTCGATACGCAGTATTTT.

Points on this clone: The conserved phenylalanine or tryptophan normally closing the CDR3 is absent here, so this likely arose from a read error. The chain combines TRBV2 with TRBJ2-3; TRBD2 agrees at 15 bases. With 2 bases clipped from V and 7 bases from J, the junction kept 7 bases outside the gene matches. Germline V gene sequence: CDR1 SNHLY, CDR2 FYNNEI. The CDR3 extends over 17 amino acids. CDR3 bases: TGTGCCAGCAGTGAAAGCGGACTAGCGGGGGGGCCGAATACGCAGTATCTT. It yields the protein CASSESGLAGGPNTQYL.

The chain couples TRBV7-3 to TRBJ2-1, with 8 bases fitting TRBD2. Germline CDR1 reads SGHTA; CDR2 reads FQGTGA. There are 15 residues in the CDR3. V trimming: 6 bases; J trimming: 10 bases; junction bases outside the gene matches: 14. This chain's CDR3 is CASRAASGSIGEQFF. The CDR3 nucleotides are TGTGCCAGCAGGGCGGCGAGCGGGAGTATTGGAGAGCAGTTCTTC. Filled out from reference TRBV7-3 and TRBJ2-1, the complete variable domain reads GAGVSQTPSNKVTEKGKYVELRCDPISGHTALYWYRQSLGQGPEFLIYFQGTGAADDSGLPNDRFFAVRPEGSVSTLKIQRTERGDSAVYLCASRAASGSIGEQFFGPGTRLTVL.

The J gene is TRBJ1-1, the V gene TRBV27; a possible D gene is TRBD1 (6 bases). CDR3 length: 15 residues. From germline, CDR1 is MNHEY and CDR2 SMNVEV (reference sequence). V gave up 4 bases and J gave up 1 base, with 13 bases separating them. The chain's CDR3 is CASSSLQTGNTEAFF. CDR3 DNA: TGTGCCAGCAGTTCCCTACAGACAGGGAACACTGAAGCTTTCTTT.

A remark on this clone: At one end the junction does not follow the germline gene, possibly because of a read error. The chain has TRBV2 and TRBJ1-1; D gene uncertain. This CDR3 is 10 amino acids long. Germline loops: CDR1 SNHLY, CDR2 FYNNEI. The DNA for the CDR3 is TGTGCCAGCACCGGGATGCCGGCAGTTTTT. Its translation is CASTGMPAVF. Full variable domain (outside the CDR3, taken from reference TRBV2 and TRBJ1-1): EPEVTQTPSHQVTQMGQEVILRCVPISNHLYFYWYRQILGQKVEFLVSFYNNEISEKSEIFDDQFSVERPDGSNFTLKIRSTKLEDSAMYFCASTGMPAVFGQGTRLTVV.

This CDR3 reads CASSSTGGFNQPQHF. In DNA, the CDR3 is TGTGCCAGCAGTTCGACAGGGGGCTTTAATCAGCCCCAGCATTTT. The chain couples TRBV6-5 to TRBJ1-5; 10 nucleotides agree with TRBD1. The CDR3 has 15 residues. J gave up 4 bases and V 4 bases, and 4 bases lay outside the gene matches. CDR1 and CDR2 from the germline V gene are MNHEY and SVGAGI.

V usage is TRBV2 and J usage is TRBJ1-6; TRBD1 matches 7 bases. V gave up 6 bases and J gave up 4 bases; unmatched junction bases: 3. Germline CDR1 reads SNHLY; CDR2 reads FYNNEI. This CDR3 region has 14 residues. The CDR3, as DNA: TGTGCCAGCAGGGGGACAGATTATAATTCACCCCTCCACTTT. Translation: CASRGTDYNSPLHF. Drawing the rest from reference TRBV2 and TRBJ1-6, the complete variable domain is EPEVTQTPSHQVTQMGQEVILRCVPISNHLYFYWYRQILGQKVEFLVSFYNNEISEKSEIFDDQFSVERPDGSNFTLKIRSTKLEDSAMYFCASRGTDYNSPLHFGNGTRLTVT.

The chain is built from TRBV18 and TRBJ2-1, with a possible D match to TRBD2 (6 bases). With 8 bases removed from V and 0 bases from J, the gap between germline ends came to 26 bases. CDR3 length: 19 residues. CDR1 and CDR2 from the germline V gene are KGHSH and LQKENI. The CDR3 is CASLNYGHGYGSSYNEQFF. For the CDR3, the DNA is TGTGCCAGCCTCAACTATGGACACGGATACGGGAGCTCCTACAATGAGCAGTTCTTC.

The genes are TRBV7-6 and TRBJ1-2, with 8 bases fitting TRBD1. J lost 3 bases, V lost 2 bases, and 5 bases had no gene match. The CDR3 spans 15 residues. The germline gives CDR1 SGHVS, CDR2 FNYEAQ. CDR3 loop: CASSLLQDRDYGYTF. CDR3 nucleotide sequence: TGTGCCAGCAGCTTATTACAGGACAGGGACTATGGCTACACCTTC.

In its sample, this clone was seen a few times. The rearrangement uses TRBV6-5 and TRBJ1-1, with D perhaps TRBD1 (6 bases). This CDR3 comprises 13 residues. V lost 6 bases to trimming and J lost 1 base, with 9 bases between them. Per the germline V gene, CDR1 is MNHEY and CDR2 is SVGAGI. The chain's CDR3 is CASRSQGNTEAFF. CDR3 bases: TGTGCCAGCAGATCACAGGGGAACACTGAAGCTTTCTTT.

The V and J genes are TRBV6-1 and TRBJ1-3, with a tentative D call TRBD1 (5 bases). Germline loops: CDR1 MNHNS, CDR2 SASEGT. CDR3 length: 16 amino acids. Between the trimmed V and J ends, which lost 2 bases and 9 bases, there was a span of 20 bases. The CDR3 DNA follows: TGTGCCAGCAGTGAATCGGGAGGGACCCTTGGAGGCACCATATATTTT. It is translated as CASSESGGTLGGTIYF.

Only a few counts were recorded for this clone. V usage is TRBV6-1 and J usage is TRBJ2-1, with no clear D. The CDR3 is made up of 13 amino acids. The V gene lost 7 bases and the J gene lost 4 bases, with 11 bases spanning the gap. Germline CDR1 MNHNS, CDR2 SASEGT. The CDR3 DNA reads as TGTGCCAGCATTGGGCAGCTTTACAATGAGCAGTTCTTC. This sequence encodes CASIGQLYNEQFF.

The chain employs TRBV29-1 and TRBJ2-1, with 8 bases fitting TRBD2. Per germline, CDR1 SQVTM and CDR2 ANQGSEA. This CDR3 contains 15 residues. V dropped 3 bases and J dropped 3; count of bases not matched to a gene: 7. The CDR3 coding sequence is TGCAGCGTTGAGGCGGCGGGGGGCCTCTACAATGAGCAGTTCTTC. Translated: CSVEAAGGLYNEQFF.

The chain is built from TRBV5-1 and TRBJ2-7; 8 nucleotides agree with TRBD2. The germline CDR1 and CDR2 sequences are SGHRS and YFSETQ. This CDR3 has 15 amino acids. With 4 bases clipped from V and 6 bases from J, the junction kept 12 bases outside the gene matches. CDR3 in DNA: TGCGCCAGCAGCCAGGTGGGGCGGGGGGCGGGCGAGCAGTACTTC. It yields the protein CASSQVGRGAGEQYF.